This T cell receptor (beta chain) was found in a study of blood T cell repertoires in COVID-19. Looking at the study overall: Researchers got acute and convalescent COVID-19 samples from the United States, Italy and Spain.

The protocol was immunoSEQ multiplex PCR, while the TCRdb copy is restricted to in-frame clones and leaves out a portion. The data hold fewer than 300,000 clones, with approximately 77% observed a single time. Source material: peripheral blood. The source of this sequence is a woman under 30 with acute or convalescent COVID-19.

CDR3 region: CASSLDLAQGATEQFF. The CDR3 DNA reads TGTGCCAGCAGCTTAGATCTCGCGCAGGGGGCGACTGAGCAGTTCTTC. The chain links TRBV11-3 to TRBJ2-1; the match to TRBD1 covers 8 bases. Per germline, CDR1 SGHNT and CDR2 YENEEA. Losses at the gene ends were 0 bases for V and 9 bases for J; bases not matched to a gene: 10. The CDR3 sequence is 16 residues long.